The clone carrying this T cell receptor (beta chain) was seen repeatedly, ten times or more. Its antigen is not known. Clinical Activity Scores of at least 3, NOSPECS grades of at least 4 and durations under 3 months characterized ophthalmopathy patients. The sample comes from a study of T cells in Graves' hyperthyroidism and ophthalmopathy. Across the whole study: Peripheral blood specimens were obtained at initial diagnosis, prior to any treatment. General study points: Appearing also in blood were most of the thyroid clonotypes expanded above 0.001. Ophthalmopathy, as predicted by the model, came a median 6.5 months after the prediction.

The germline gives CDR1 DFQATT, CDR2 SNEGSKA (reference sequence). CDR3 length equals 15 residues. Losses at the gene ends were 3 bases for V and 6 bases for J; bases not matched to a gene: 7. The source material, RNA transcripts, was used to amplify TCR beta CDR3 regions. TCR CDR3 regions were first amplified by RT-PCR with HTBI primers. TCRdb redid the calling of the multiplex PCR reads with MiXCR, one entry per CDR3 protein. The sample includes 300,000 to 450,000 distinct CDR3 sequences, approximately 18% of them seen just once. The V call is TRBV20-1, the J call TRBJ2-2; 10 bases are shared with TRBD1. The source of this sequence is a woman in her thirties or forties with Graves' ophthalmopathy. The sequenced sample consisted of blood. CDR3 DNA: TGCAGTGCTAGTTCCGGGACAGGGGCCCCCGGGGAGCTGTTTTTT. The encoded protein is CSASSGTGAPGELFF.